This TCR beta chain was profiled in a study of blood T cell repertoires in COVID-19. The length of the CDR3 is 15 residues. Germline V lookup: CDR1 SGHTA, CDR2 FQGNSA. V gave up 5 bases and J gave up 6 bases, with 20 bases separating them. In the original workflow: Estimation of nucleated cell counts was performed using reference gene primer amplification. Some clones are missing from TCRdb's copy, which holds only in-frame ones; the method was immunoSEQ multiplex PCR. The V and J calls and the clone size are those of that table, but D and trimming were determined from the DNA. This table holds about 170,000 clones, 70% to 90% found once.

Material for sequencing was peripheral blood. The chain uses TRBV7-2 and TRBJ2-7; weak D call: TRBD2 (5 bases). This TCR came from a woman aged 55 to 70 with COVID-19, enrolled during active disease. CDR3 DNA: TGTGCCAGCAGCAGAAGTCTCCCCGGGAAGGGCGAGCAGTACTTC. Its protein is CASSRSLPGKGEQYF.